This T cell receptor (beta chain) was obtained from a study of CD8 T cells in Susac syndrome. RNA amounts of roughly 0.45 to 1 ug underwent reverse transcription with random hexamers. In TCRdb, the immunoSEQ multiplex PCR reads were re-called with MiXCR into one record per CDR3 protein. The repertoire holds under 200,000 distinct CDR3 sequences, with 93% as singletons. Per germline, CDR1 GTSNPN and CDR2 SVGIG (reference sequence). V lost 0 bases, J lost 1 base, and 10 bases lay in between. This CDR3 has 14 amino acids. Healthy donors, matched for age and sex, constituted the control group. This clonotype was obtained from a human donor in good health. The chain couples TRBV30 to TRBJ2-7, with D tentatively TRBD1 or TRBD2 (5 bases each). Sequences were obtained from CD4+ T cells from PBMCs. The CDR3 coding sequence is TGTGCCTGGAGTGTAGGGACCACATCCTACGAGCAGTACTTC. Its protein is CAWSVGTTSYEQYF.